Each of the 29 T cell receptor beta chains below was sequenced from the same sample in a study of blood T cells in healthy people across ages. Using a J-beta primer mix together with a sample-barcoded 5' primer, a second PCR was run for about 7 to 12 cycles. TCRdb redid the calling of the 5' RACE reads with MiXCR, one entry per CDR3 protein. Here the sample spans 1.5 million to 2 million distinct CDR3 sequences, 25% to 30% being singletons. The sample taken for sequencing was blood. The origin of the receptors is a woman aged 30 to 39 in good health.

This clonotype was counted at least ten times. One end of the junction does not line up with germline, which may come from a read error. CDR3 loop: CASSRDRGADTQYF. Written as DNA, the CDR3 is TGTGCCAGCAGCCGCGACAGGGGCGCAGATACGCAGTATTTT. The V and J genes are TRBV5-1 and TRBJ2-3, with 8 bases identical to TRBD1. Germline CDR1 reads SGHRS; CDR2 reads YFSETQ. CDR3 size: 14 residues.

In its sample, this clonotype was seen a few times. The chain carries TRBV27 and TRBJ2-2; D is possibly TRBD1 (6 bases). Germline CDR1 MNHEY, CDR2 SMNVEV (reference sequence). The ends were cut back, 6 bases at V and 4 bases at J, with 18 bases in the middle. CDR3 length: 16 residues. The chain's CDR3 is CASSLVDSPPTGELFF. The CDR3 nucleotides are TGTGCCAGCAGCCTTGTGGACAGTCCACCCACCGGGGAGCTGTTTTTT.

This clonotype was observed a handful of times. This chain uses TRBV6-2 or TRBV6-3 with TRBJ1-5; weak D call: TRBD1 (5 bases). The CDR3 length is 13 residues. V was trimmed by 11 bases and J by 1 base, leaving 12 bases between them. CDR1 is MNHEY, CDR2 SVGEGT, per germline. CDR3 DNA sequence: TGTGCCGCGGGACCTTTAAGCAATCAGCCCCAGCATTTT. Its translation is CAAGPLSNQPQHF.

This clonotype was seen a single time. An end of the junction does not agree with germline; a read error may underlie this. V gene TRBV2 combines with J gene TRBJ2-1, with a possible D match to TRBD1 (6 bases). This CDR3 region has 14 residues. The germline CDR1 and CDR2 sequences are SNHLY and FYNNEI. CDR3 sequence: CVSIAEASEGGQFF. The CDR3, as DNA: TGTGTCAGCATTGCCGAGGCCTCCGAAGGGGGGCAGTTCTTC. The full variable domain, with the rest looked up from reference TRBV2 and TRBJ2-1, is EPEVTQTPSHQVTQMGQEVILRCVPISNHLYFYWYRQILGQKVEFLVSFYNNEISEKSEIFDDQFSVERPDGSNFTLKIRSTKLEDSAMYFCVSIAEASEGGQFFGPGTRLTVL.

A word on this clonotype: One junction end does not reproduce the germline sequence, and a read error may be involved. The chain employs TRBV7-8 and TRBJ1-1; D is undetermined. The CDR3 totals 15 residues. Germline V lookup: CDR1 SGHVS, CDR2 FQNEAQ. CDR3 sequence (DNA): TGTGCCAGCAGCTTAGTTGTGCAATTGAACGCTGAAGCTTTCTTT. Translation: CASSLVVQLNAEAFF. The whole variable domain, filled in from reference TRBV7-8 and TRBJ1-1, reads GAGVSQSPRYKVAKRGQDVALRCDPISGHVSLFWYQQALGQGPEFLTYFQNEAQLDKSGLPSDRFFAERPEGSVSTLKIQRTQQEDSAVYLCASSLVVQLNAEAFFGQGTRLTVV.

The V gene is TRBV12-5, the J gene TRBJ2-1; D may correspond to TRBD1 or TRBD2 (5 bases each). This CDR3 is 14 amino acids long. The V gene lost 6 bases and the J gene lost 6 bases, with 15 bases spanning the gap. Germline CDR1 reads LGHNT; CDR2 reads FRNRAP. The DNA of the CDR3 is TGTGCTAGTGGCCGTGACGAGGGGATCAATGAGCAGTTCTTC. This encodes CASGRDEGINEQFF.

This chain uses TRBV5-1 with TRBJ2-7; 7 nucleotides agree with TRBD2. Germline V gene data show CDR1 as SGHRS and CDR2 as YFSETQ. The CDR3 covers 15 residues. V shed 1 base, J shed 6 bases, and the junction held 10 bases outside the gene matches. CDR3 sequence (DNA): TGCGCCAGCAGCTTGTTGTCGGGGCCGGGGGGCGAGCAGTACTTC. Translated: CASSLLSGPGGEQYF.

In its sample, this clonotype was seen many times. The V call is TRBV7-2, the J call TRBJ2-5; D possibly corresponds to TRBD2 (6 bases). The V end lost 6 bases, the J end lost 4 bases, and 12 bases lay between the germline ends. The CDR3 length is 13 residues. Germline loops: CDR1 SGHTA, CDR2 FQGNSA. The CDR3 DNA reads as TGTGCCAGCAGGCGGGACCCCGCAGAGACCCAGTACTTC. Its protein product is CASRRDPAETQYF.

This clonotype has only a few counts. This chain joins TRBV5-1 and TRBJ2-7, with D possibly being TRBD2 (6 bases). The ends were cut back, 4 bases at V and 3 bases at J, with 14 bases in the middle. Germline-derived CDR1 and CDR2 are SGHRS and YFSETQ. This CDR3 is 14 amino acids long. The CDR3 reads CASSPDGGHYEQYF. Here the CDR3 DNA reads TGCGCCAGCAGCCCGGACGGGGGTCACTACGAGCAGTACTTC.

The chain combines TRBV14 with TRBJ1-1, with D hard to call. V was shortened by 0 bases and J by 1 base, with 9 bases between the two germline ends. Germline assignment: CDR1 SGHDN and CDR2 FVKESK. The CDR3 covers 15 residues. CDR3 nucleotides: TGTGCCAGCAGCCAAGAATTGAGGAGGAACACTGAAGCTTTCTTT. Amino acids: CASSQELRRNTEAFF.

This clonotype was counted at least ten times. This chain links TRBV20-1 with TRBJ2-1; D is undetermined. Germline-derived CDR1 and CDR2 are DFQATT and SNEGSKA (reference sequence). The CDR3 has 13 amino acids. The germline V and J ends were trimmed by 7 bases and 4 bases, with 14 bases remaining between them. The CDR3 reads CSVLAPLYNEQFF. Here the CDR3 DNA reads TGCAGTGTTTTAGCTCCACTTTACAATGAGCAGTTCTTC.

The CDR3 loop reads CSASEGWETQYF. The CDR3, as DNA: TGCAGTGCTAGCGAGGGATGGGAGACCCAGTACTTC. The V call is TRBV20-1, the J call TRBJ2-5; a possible D gene is TRBD2 (5 bases). CDR1 and CDR2 from the germline V gene are DFQATT and SNEGSKA (reference sequence). The V gene lost 3 bases and the J gene lost 5 bases, with 10 bases spanning the gap. The CDR3 totals 12 residues.

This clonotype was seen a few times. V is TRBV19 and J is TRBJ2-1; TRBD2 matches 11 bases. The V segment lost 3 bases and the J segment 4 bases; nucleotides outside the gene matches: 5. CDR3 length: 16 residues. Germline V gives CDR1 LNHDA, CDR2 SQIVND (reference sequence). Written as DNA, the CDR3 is TGTGCCAGTAGTATGAAGACTAGCGGGGTTTACAATGAGCAGTTCTTC. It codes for CASSMKTSGVYNEQFF.

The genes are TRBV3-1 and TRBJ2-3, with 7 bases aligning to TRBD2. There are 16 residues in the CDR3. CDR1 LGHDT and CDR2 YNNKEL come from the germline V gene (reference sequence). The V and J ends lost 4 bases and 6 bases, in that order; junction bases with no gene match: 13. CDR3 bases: TGTGCCAGCAGCCGCCGCCTCGTAGCGGGTGGCGATACGCAGTATTTT. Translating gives CASSRRLVAGGDTQYF.

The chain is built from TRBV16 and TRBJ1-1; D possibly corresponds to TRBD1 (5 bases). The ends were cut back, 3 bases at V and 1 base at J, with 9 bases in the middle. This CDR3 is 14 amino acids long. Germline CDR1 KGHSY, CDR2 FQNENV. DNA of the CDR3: TGTGCCAGCAGCCATCGGGGGAGGAACACTGAAGCTTTCTTT. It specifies CASSHRGRNTEAFF.

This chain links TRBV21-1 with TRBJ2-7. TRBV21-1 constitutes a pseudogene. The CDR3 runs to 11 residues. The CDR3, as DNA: TGTGCCAGCAGCAAGAGAGGCGAGCAGTACTTC. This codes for CASSKRGEQYF.

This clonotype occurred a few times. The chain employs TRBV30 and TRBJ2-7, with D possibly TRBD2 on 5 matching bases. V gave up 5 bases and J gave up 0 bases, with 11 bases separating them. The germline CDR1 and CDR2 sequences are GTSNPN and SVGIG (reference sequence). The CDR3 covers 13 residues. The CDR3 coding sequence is TGTGCCTGGCAGCGGATAAACTCCTACGAGCAGTACTTC. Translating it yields CAWQRINSYEQYF. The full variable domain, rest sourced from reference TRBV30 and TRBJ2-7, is SQTIHQWPATLVQPVGSPLSLECTVEGTSNPNLYWYRQAAGRGLQLLFYSVGIGQISSEVPQNLSASRPQDRQFILSSKKLLLSDSGFYLCAWQRINSYEQYFGPGTRLTVT.

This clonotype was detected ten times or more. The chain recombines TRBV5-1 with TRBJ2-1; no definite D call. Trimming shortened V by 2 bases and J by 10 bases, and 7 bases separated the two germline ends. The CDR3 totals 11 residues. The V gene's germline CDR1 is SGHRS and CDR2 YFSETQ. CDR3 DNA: TGCGCCAGCAGCTTCAGTGAGGAGCAGTTCTTC. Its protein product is CASSFSEEQFF.

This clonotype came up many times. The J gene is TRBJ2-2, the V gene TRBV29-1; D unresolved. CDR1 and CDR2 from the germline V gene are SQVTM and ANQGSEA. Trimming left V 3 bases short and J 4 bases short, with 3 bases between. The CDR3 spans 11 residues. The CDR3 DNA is TGCAGCGTTGACAGCACCGGGGAGCTGTTTTTT. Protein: CSVDSTGELFF.

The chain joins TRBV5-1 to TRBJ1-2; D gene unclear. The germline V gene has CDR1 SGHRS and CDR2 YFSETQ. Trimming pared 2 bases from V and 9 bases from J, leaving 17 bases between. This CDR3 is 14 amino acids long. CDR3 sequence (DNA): TGCGCCAGCAGCTTTCAGGAGGGAACAGTTAGCTACACCTTC. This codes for CASSFQEGTVSYTF.

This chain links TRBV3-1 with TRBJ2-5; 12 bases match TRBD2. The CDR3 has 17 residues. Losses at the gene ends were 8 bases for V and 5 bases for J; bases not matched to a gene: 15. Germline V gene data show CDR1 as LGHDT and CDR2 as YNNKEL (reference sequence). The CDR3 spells CASGDWLAGGNGETQYF. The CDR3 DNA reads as TGTGCCAGCGGGGACTGGCTAGCGGGAGGGAACGGGGAGACCCAGTACTTC.

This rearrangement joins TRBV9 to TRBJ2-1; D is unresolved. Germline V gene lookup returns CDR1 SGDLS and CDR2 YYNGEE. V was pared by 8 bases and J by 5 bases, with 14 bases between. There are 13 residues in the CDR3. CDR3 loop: CASSQSIDNEQFF. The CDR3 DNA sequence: TGTGCCAGTAGCCAGAGCATCGACAATGAGCAGTTCTTC. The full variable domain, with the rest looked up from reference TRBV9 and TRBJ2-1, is DSGVTQTPKHLITATGQRVTLRCSPRSGDLSVYWYQQSLDQGLQFLIQYYNGEERAKGNILERFSAQQFPDLHSELNLSSLELGDSALYFCASSQSIDNEQFFGPGTRLTVL.

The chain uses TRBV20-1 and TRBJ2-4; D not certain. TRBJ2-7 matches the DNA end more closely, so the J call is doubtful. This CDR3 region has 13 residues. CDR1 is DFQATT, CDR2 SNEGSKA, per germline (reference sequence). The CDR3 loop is CSASRTTAVEQYF. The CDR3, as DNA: TGCAGTGCTAGTCGAACCACGGCGGTCGAGCAGTACTTC.

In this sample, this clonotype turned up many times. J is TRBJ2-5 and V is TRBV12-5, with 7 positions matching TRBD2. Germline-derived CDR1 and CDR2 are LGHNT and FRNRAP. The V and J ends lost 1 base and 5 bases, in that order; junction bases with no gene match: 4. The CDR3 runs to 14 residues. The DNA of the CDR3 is TGTGCTAGTGGTTTGGCGGGAGGCTCCGAGACCCAGTACTTC. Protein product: CASGLAGGSETQYF.

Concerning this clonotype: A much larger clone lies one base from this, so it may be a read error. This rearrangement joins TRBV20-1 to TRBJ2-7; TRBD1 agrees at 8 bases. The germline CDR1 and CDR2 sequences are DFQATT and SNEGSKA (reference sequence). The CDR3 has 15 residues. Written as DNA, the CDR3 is TGCAGTGCTAGAGTCAAGACAGGGGTCTCCTGCGAGCAGTACTTC. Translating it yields CSARVKTGVSCEQYF.

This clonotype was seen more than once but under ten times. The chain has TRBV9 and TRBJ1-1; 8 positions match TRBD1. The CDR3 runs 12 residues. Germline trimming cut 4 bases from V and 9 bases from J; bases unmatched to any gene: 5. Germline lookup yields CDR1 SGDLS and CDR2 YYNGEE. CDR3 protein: CASSPGQGKAFF. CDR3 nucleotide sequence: TGTGCCAGCAGCCCCGGACAGGGTAAAGCTTTCTTT.

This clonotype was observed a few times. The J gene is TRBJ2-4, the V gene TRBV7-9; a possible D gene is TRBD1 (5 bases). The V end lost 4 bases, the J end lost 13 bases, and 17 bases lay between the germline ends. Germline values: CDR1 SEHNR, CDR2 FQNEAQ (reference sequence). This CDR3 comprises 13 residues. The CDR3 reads CASSSRAPYGQYF. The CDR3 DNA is TGTGCCAGCAGCTCCAGGGCCCCCTACGGGCAGTACTTC.

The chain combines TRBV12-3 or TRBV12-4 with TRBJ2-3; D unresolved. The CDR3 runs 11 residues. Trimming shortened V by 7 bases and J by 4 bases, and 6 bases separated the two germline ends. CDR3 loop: CASTKADTQYF. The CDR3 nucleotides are TGTGCCAGCACGAAGGCAGATACGCAGTATTTT.

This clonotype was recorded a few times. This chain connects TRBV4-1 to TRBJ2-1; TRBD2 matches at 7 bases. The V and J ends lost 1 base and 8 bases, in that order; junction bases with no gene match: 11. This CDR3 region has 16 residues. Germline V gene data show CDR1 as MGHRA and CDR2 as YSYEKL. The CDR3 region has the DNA TGCGCCAGCAGCCAAGGGAGGAGACTAGCTAGCGATGAGCAGTTCTTC. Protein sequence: CASSQGRRLASDEQFF.